A selection of T cell receptor beta chains follows, all from one sample in a study of T-cell memory formation after mild COVID-19. Each CDR3 protein gets one entry after TCRdb re-called the 5' RACE reads with MiXCR. The table includes over 45,000 distinct CDR3 sequences, 9.3% detected once. The sequenced sample was PBMCs or a T cell subset sorted from them (not recorded which). These receptors came from an adult woman who had mild COVID-19 (a few samples of this study predate the infection). Cell type and time point are not known. The conserved cysteine and the conserved F or W are not part of the CDR3 here. The D gene is left open where the match is weak. Some rows mark clone size as missing; the rest say once, few, many or name a class of expanded clone.

d_call j_call v_call clone_size cdr3_aa
TRBD2 TRBJ2-5 TRBV18 NA ASSRGLAGKETQY
NA TRBJ1-2 TRBV7-2 many ASSLYISNYGYT
NA TRBJ1-1 TRBV20-1 few SALSRAEAF
NA TRBJ1-6 TRBV7-2 many ASSLDHSYNSPLH
NA TRBJ1-5 TRBV12-3/TRBV12-4 NA ASSSVVGQPQH
NA TRBJ1-2 TRBV30 NA AWSRTDYGYT
TRBD1 TRBJ1-2 TRBV5-1 NA ASSPDRSYGYT
NA TRBJ1-2 TRBV15 few ATSRDGRGAGGTNYGYT
TRBD2 TRBJ2-1 TRBV19 many ASSSGLAGDRDEQF
NA TRBJ2-7 TRBV7-9 few ASSLASGAPYEQY
NA TRBJ2-1 TRBV11-2 many ASSLVPTPYNEQF
NA TRBJ2-7 TRBV19 NA ASSSGSRDEQY
NA TRBJ1-4 TRBV29-1 NA SVEEVGEKLF
TRBD1 TRBJ2-2 TRBV7-2 many ASSHYPGTGKTGELF
TRBD1 TRBJ2-3 TRBV25-1 NA ASSATGGGTDTQY
TRBD1 TRBJ1-1 TRBV7-9 NA ASRSWGQASSGTEAF
NA TRBJ2-5 TRBV14 NA ASSTVRGGSQY
NA TRBJ2-2 TRBV9 many ASSLLPGTAGTGELF
NA TRBJ1-5 TRBV27 few ASSPRWAGNQPQH
TRBD2 TRBJ2-3 TRBV2 NA ASGPLVAGGPRDTQY
TRBD2 TRBJ2-1 TRBV7-9 many ASSRFTRLADYNEQF
NA TRBJ2-7 TRBV5-1 few ASGAGQNYEQY
NA TRBJ2-6 TRBV12-3/TRBV12-4 NA ALRLSGANVLT
TRBD2 TRBJ2-1 TRBV2 NA ATLPTTSGGAREQF
NA TRBJ1-3 TRBV2 few ASSGREANTIY
NA TRBJ2-7 TRBV20-1 few SARDSIRPLGGQY
NA TRBJ2-7 TRBV12-3/TRBV12-4 NA ASSFFPPGLLGEQY
NA TRBJ1-1 TRBV20-1 many SAPQGNTEAF
TRBD1 TRBJ1-2 TRBV5-1 few ASSLQGGINNYGYT
TRBD2 TRBJ2-3 TRBV2 NA ASRSPSGGTSTDTQY
NA TRBJ1-6 TRBV27 few ASSPSAPNNSPLH
NA TRBJ2-1 TRBV6-6 NA ASSYSAVYNEQF
TRBD1 TRBJ2-6 TRBV5-1 NA ASSSFPPGTGNSVGANVLT
NA TRBJ2-3 TRBV2 many ASKGADTSTDTQY
TRBD1 TRBJ2-7 TRBV2 NA ASSEGPGGEQY
TRBD2 TRBJ2-1 TRBV5-1 many ASSIRPSSGVRMRTYNEQF
TRBD1 TRBJ2-4 TRBV3-1 NA ASSPSLQGAKNIQY
TRBD1 TRBJ1-2 TRBV10-3 few AIGKNRGMDYGYT
TRBD1 TRBJ1-1 TRBV7-8 few ASSPNTGGVHTEAF
NA TRBJ2-1 TRBV7-9 NA ASSFRDEQF
NA TRBJ2-3 TRBV9 few ASSLAGPRSGGTDTQY
NA TRBJ1-5 TRBV2 few ASSQQGSQPQH
NA TRBJ2-2 TRBV4-2 NA ASSQVITGQHGELF
TRBD1 TRBJ1-5 TRBV20-1 many SARERTGSNQPQH
NA TRBJ1-2 TRBV29-1 NA SVEDSSGPGYT
NA TRBJ2-5 TRBV11-2 NA ASSLAHSSSRKETQY
NA TRBJ2-1 TRBV7-2 many ASSDEPGRNEQF
TRBD2 TRBJ2-1 TRBV3-1 NA ASSPSGSTHNEQF
NA TRBJ2-5 TRBV24-1 NA ATSDSGQISAQY
TRBD2 TRBJ2-5 TRBV15 few ATSRSSGGSETQY
TRBD1 TRBJ2-1 TRBV24-1 few ATTGQVGNEQF
TRBD1 TRBJ1-2 TRBV6-4 many ASSPTGSNYGYT
TRBD2 TRBJ2-1 TRBV20-1 many SALLAGAYNEQF
NA TRBJ1-3 TRBV12-3/TRBV12-4 NA ASSLGRGNTIY
NA TRBJ2-1 TRBV5-4 NA ASSLGGYSYNEQF